These T cell receptor beta chains were read from a single sample in a study of blood T cell repertoires in COVID-19. Sequencing was performed with immunoSEQ multiplex PCR; in TCRdb, only in-frame clones are kept and a portion is missing. The repertoire has 180,000 or so clones, about 80% of them found once; the top ten carry 9.5% to 12%. Sequencing input: PBMCs or T cells enriched from blood (not recorded which). The receptors stem from a man aged 45-60 years who had recovered from COVID-19. The CDR3 runs from the conserved cysteine through the conserved F or W. A D gene is named only where the DNA matches it firmly. The listing skips clone size in some rows; elsewhere it reads once, few, many or a size class.

v_gene: TRBV18; j_gene: TRBJ2-3; abundance: .; d_gene: TRBD2; len: 13; CDR3aa: CASYPSGTDTQYF; CDR3nt: TGTGCCAGTTATCCTAGCGGGACAGATACGCAGTATTTT
v_gene: TRBV3-1/TRBV3-2; j_gene: TRBJ1-4; abundance: .; d_gene: .; len: 17; CDR3aa: CASSQESGIATNEKLFF; CDR3nt: TGTGCCAGCAGCCAAGAATCAGGAATTGCAACTAATGAAAAACTGTTTTTT
v_gene: TRBV7-8; j_gene: TRBJ2-7; abundance: .; d_gene: TRBD1; len: 14; CDR3aa: CASSIGQGVYEQYF; CDR3nt: TGTGCCAGCAGCATCGGACAGGGCGTCTACGAGCAGTACTTC
v_gene: TRBV2; j_gene: TRBJ2-1; abundance: once; d_gene: .; len: 14; CDR3aa: CASKETGRWNEQFF; CDR3nt: TGTGCCAGCAAAGAAACAGGGCGTTGGAATGAGCAGTTCTTC
v_gene: TRBV15; j_gene: TRBJ2-7; abundance: .; d_gene: .; len: 13; CDR3aa: CATSEGGVYEQYF; CDR3nt: TGTGCCACCAGTGAGGGTGGGGTCTACGAGCAGTACTTC
v_gene: TRBV28; j_gene: TRBJ1-2; abundance: .; d_gene: .; len: 13; CDR3aa: CASSPRGTGGYTF; CDR3nt: TGTGCCAGCAGCCCAAGGGGAACTGGGGGCTACACCTTC
v_gene: TRBV28; j_gene: TRBJ2-3; abundance: .; d_gene: TRBD2; len: 14; CDR3aa: CATVTSGLTDTQYF; CDR3nt: TGTGCCACCGTGACTAGCGGTCTCACAGATACGCAGTATTTT
v_gene: TRBV27; j_gene: TRBJ1-6; abundance: .; d_gene: .; len: 14; CDR3aa: CASKVAGVSSPLHF; CDR3nt: TGTGCCAGCAAAGTGGCAGGGGTGAGTTCACCCCTCCACTTT
v_gene: TRBV5-1; j_gene: TRBJ1-2; abundance: once; d_gene: TRBD1; len: 14; CDR3aa: CASSLAGDRGGYTF; CDR3nt: TGCGCCAGCAGCTTGGCGGGAGACAGGGGTGGCTACACCTTC
v_gene: TRBV7-9; j_gene: TRBJ1-1; abundance: few; d_gene: .; len: 14; CDR3aa: CASDTDGGGTEAFF; CDR3nt: TGTGCCAGCGATACCGACGGGGGGGGCACTGAAGCTTTCTTT
v_gene: TRBV9; j_gene: TRBJ2-5; abundance: once; d_gene: .; len: 14; CDR3aa: CASRERAAQETQYF; CDR3nt: TGTGCCAGCAGAGAGAGAGCGGCCCAAGAGACCCAGTACTTC
v_gene: TRBV6-4; j_gene: TRBJ2-3; abundance: few; d_gene: .; len: 14; CDR3aa: CASSDPGRADTQYF; CDR3nt: TGTGCCAGCAGTGACCCCGGCCGGGCAGATACGCAGTATTTT
v_gene: TRBV19; j_gene: TRBJ2-7; abundance: .; d_gene: TRBD2; len: 15; CDR3aa: CASTPGGGLSYEQYF; CDR3nt: TGTGCCAGTACCCCTGGCGGGGGGCTCTCCTACGAGCAGTACTTC
v_gene: TRBV11-3; j_gene: TRBJ2-5; abundance: .; d_gene: .; len: 10; CDR3aa: CASSFKPQYF; CDR3nt: TGTGCCAGCAGCTTTAAGCCCCAGTACTTC
v_gene: TRBV11-3; j_gene: TRBJ2-7; abundance: .; d_gene: TRBD2; len: 14; CDR3aa: CASSPSGNSYEQYF; CDR3nt: TGTGCCAGCAGCCCTAGCGGGAACTCCTACGAGCAGTACTTC
v_gene: TRBV19; j_gene: TRBJ1-4; abundance: .; d_gene: .; len: 19; CDR3aa: CASSPAVKGERGTNEKLFF; CDR3nt: TGTGCCAGTTCCCCAGCTGTAAAGGGGGAGAGAGGAACTAATGAAAAACTGTTTTTT
v_gene: TRBV12-3/TRBV12-4; j_gene: TRBJ1-2; abundance: .; d_gene: .; len: 11; CDR3aa: CASSSGGGYTF; CDR3nt: TGTGCCAGCAGTTCGGGAGGTGGCTACACCTTC
v_gene: TRBV11-3; j_gene: TRBJ1-3; abundance: .; d_gene: .; len: 15; CDR3aa: CASSLQGSSGNTIYF; CDR3nt: TGTGCCAGCAGCTTACAGGGGAGCTCTGGAAACACCATATATTTT
v_gene: TRBV5-1; j_gene: TRBJ2-5; abundance: .; d_gene: .; len: 13; CDR3aa: CASSVRIQETQYF; CDR3nt: TGCGCCAGCAGCGTGCGAATCCAAGAGACCCAGTACTTC
v_gene: TRBV28; j_gene: TRBJ2-7; abundance: .; d_gene: .; len: 13; CDR3aa: CASSLWVATEQYF; CDR3nt: TGTGCCAGCAGTTTATGGGTAGCCACGGAGCAGTACTTC
v_gene: TRBV6-5; j_gene: TRBJ1-5; abundance: .; d_gene: .; len: 14; CDR3aa: CASSYSQNNQPQHF; CDR3nt: TGTGCCAGCAGTTATTCCCAAAACAATCAGCCCCAGCATTTT
v_gene: TRBV5-1; j_gene: TRBJ2-1; abundance: .; d_gene: TRBD1; len: 17; CDR3aa: CASSGAGTGGPYNEQFF; CDR3nt: TGCGCCAGCAGCGGGGCCGGGACAGGGGGCCCCTACAATGAGCAGTTCTTC
v_gene: TRBV7-9; j_gene: TRBJ2-1; abundance: .; d_gene: .; len: 15; CDR3aa: CASSLKRDSDNEQFF; CDR3nt: TGTGCCAGCAGCTTGAAAAGAGACAGTGACAATGAGCAGTTCTTC
v_gene: TRBV2; j_gene: TRBJ2-4; abundance: .; d_gene: .; len: 14; CDR3aa: CASSALGRGNIQYF; CDR3nt: TGTGCCAGCAGTGCGCTAGGCCGTGGGAACATTCAGTACTTC
v_gene: TRBV29-1; j_gene: TRBJ2-7; abundance: once; d_gene: TRBD1; len: 16; CDR3aa: CSVVTGLSTSFYEQYF; CDR3nt: TGCAGCGTAGTGACAGGGCTAAGTACTTCTTTTTACGAGCAGTACTTC
v_gene: TRBV10-1; j_gene: TRBJ2-5; abundance: .; d_gene: TRBD1; len: 14; CDR3aa: CASRGDRGRETQYF; CDR3nt: TGCGCCAGCAGGGGGGACAGGGGAAGAGAGACCCAGTACTTC
v_gene: TRBV5-1; j_gene: TRBJ2-2; abundance: once; d_gene: TRBD1; len: 15; CDR3aa: CASSTDRVATGELFF; CDR3nt: TGCGCCAGCAGCACGGACAGGGTGGCCACCGGGGAGCTGTTTTTT
v_gene: TRBV28; j_gene: TRBJ1-6; abundance: .; d_gene: TRBD1; len: 16; CDR3aa: CASRISGGSYNSPLHF; CDR3nt: TGTGCCAGCAGAATATCAGGGGGCTCCTATAATTCACCCCTCCACTTT
v_gene: TRBV5-5; j_gene: TRBJ2-3; abundance: .; d_gene: TRBD2; len: 15; CDR3aa: CASSRSGQRGDTQYF; CDR3nt: TGTGCCAGCAGCCGGAGCGGTCAGCGGGGAGATACGCAGTATTTT
v_gene: TRBV19; j_gene: TRBJ1-5; abundance: .; d_gene: .; len: 16; CDR3aa: CASSIPPAMGDQPQHF; CDR3nt: TGTGCCAGTAGTATTCCCCCGGCGATGGGAGATCAGCCCCAGCATTTT
v_gene: TRBV27; j_gene: TRBJ2-5; abundance: .; d_gene: .; len: 14; CDR3aa: CASSFRGGQETQYF; CDR3nt: TGTGCCAGCAGTTTTCGCGGCGGGCAAGAGACCCAGTACTTC
v_gene: TRBV28; j_gene: TRBJ1-4; abundance: .; d_gene: .; len: 12; CDR3aa: CASSLGLGKLFF; CDR3nt: TGTGCCAGCAGTTTAGGGCTCGGAAAACTGTTTTTT
v_gene: TRBV7-9; j_gene: TRBJ2-7; abundance: .; d_gene: .; len: 12; CDR3aa: CASSLTDNEQYF; CDR3nt: TGTGCCAGCAGCTTAACGGACAACGAGCAGTACTTC
v_gene: TRBV7-8; j_gene: TRBJ2-5; abundance: .; d_gene: .; len: 16; CDR3aa: CASSQTTVSNQETQYF; CDR3nt: TGTGCCAGCAGCCAGACGACAGTCTCGAATCAGGAGACCCAGTACTTC
v_gene: TRBV7-3; j_gene: TRBJ2-1; abundance: .; d_gene: .; len: 13; CDR3aa: CASSLGAVHEQFF; CDR3nt: TGTGCCAGCAGCTTGGGGGCGGTTCATGAGCAGTTCTTC
v_gene: TRBV10-2; j_gene: TRBJ2-7; abundance: .; d_gene: .; len: 12; CDR3aa: CASSESGAEQYF; CDR3nt: TGCGCCAGCAGTGAGTCAGGGGCCGAGCAGTACTTC
v_gene: TRBV3-1/TRBV3-2; j_gene: TRBJ2-5; abundance: .; d_gene: TRBD1; len: 15; CDR3aa: CASSPTFDRAETQYF; CDR3nt: TGTGCCAGCAGCCCGACCTTCGACAGGGCAGAGACCCAGTACTTC
v_gene: TRBV7-6; j_gene: TRBJ2-1; abundance: once; d_gene: TRBD1; len: 15; CDR3aa: CASSSLRDSNNEQFF; CDR3nt: TGTGCCAGCAGCTCACTCCGGGACAGTAACAATGAGCAGTTCTTC
v_gene: TRBV5-1; j_gene: TRBJ2-3; abundance: .; d_gene: .; len: 16; CDR3aa: CASSLFGGIDTDTQYF; CDR3nt: TGCGCCAGCAGCCTCTTCGGGGGAATCGACACAGATACGCAGTATTTT
v_gene: TRBV5-1; j_gene: TRBJ2-5; abundance: .; d_gene: .; len: 14; CDR3aa: CASSTGISQETQYF; CDR3nt: TGCGCCAGCAGCACCGGGATCAGCCAAGAGACCCAGTACTTC
v_gene: TRBV11-2; j_gene: TRBJ2-5; abundance: .; d_gene: TRBD2; len: 17; CDR3aa: CASSLLAGGPLQETQYF; CDR3nt: TGTGCCAGCAGCTTACTAGCGGGGGGACCACTCCAAGAGACCCAGTACTTC
v_gene: TRBV12-3/TRBV12-4; j_gene: TRBJ2-1; abundance: few; d_gene: .; len: 13; CDR3aa: CASSQGQRSEQFF; CDR3nt: TGTGCCAGCAGCCAAGGACAGAGGAGTGAGCAGTTCTTC
v_gene: TRBV3-1/TRBV3-2; j_gene: TRBJ1-5; abundance: few; d_gene: .; len: 13; CDR3aa: CASSRQTNQPQHF; CDR3nt: TGTGCCAGCAGCCGACAGACCAATCAGCCCCAGCATTTT
v_gene: TRBV5-1; j_gene: TRBJ2-3; abundance: .; d_gene: .; len: 15; CDR3aa: CASSLDGQTTDTQYF; CDR3nt: TGCGCCAGCAGCTTGGATGGACAGACCACAGATACGCAGTATTTT
v_gene: TRBV3-1/TRBV3-2; j_gene: TRBJ1-2; abundance: .; d_gene: TRBD1; len: 15; CDR3aa: CASSRQGTNNYGYTF; CDR3nt: TGTGCCAGCAGCAGACAGGGGACGAACAACTATGGCTACACCTTC